The rows below give T cell receptor beta chains drawn from one sample of a study of shared clonotypes between healthy human individuals. TCRdb's copy holds only in-frame clones and misses some; the assay was immunoSEQ multiplex PCR. This table holds a few million clones, about 93% found once. The sequenced sample was naive CD8+ T cells from PBMCs. The receptors were gathered from a man younger than 30 in good health. Some clones in this sample may be carry-over from other donors' samples. Both conserved end residues are part of each CDR3. A D gene is named only where the DNA matches it firmly. Some rows mark clone size as missing; the rest say once, few, many or name a class of expanded clone.

size: once; V: TRBV9; D: .; J: TRBJ2-2; DNA: TGTGCCAGCAGCCTCCTTAGCGGAGAACATGACACCGGGGAGCTGTTTTTT; CDR3: CASSLLSGEHDTGELFF
size: .; V: TRBV27; D: TRBD2; J: TRBJ2-7; DNA: TGTGCCAGCAGTTTATCAGCTAGCGGGTGGCAGCGGTACTTC; CDR3: CASSLSASGWQRYF
size: .; V: TRBV4-2; D: .; J: TRBJ2-7; DNA: TGTGCCAGCAGCCAAGACCCGGGTACCTACGAGCAGTACTTC; CDR3: CASSQDPGTYEQYF
size: .; V: TRBV10-3; D: TRBD1; J: TRBJ1-2; DNA: TGTGCCATCAGTCCCAGCTCGGGACAGGGGGTCCTCAATGGCTACACCTTC; CDR3: CAISPSSGQGVLNGYTF
size: .; V: TRBV6-5; D: .; J: TRBJ2-7; DNA: TGTGCCAGCAGTTACTCGATAGGACAGCGTACCTACGAGCAGTACTTC; CDR3: CASSYSIGQRTYEQYF
size: .; V: TRBV9; D: .; J: TRBJ1-2; DNA: TGTGCCAGCAGCGTTCGATGGGGGCGCGATGGCTACACCTTC; CDR3: CASSVRWGRDGYTF
size: .; V: TRBV7-9; D: .; J: TRBJ1-1; DNA: TGTGCCAGCAGCTTAGTGGGGGCCACTGAAGCTTTCTTT; CDR3: CASSLVGATEAFF
size: .; V: TRBV28; D: .; J: TRBJ2-1; DNA: TGTGCCAGCAGTTTTCGTCTGGGACCCGAGCAGTTCTTC; CDR3: CASSFRLGPEQFF
size: .; V: TRBV6-5; D: TRBD1; J: TRBJ1-1; DNA: TGTGCCAGCAGTTACAGGGGGCGCGATGAAGCTTTCTTT; CDR3: CASSYRGRDEAFF
size: .; V: TRBV4-1; D: .; J: TRBJ2-1; DNA: TGCGCCAGCAGCCAAGGTGGGGACCCCTACAATGAGCAGTTCTTC; CDR3: CASSQGGDPYNEQFF
size: .; V: TRBV30; D: .; J: TRBJ2-7; DNA: TGTGCCTGGAGTGTACTGTCTTGGGGCGAGCAGTACTTC; CDR3: CAWSVLSWGEQYF
size: .; V: TRBV9; D: TRBD1; J: TRBJ1-5; DNA: TGTGCCAGCAGCTCCACAGGGGGCCTCAATCAGCCCCAGCATTTT; CDR3: CASSSTGGLNQPQHF
size: .; V: TRBV28; D: .; J: TRBJ2-7; DNA: TGTGCCAGCATTCACCATGGGGGGACCACCTACGAGCAGTACTTC; CDR3: CASIHHGGTTYEQYF
size: .; V: TRBV7-8; D: TRBD1; J: TRBJ1-2; DNA: TGTGCCACCGAAACGGACAGGGGGCAGCCCTATGGCTACACCTTC; CDR3: CATETDRGQPYGYTF
size: .; V: TRBV14; D: .; J: TRBJ1-1; DNA: TGTGCCAGCAGCCAAGCGGGCGGGGGGCGTTGGTCTTTCTTT; CDR3: CASSQAGGGRWSFF
size: .; V: TRBV4-1; D: TRBD1; J: TRBJ1-5; DNA: TGCGCCAGCAGCCAGGCCGGGACAGGGGGCAATCAGCCCCAGCATTTT; CDR3: CASSQAGTGGNQPQHF
size: .; V: TRBV6-1; D: TRBD2; J: TRBJ2-7; DNA: TGTGCCAGCAGTGAAGGGCTAGCGGGAGTAGGGTACGAGCAGTACTTC; CDR3: CASSEGLAGVGYEQYF
size: .; V: TRBV4-1; D: .; J: TRBJ2-3; DNA: TGCGCCAGCAGTGACGGCCCCACAGATACGCAGTATTTT; CDR3: CASSDGPTDTQYF
size: .; V: TRBV9; D: .; J: TRBJ2-1; DNA: TGTGCCAGCAGCGCCGAATGGAATGAGCAGTTCTTC; CDR3: CASSAEWNEQFF
size: .; V: TRBV5-1; D: .; J: TRBJ2-4; DNA: TGCGCCAGCAGCTCCAGATTCAGGGGAGCAAACATTCAGTACTTC; CDR3: CASSSRFRGANIQYF
size: .; V: TRBV15; D: .; J: TRBJ1-5; DNA: TGTGCCACCAGCACCTCTCTGGCCAGTAACAATCAGCCCCAGCATTTT; CDR3: CATSTSLASNNQPQHF
size: .; V: TRBV11-2; D: .; J: TRBJ2-7; DNA: TGTGCCAGCAGCTTAATTAGGGGTGGTGAGGAGCAGTACTTC; CDR3: CASSLIRGGEEQYF
size: few; V: TRBV30; D: .; J: TRBJ1-1; DNA: TGTGCCTGGAGTGTAAACCTAGACACTGAAGCTTTCTTT; CDR3: CAWSVNLDTEAFF
size: .; V: TRBV27; D: TRBD2; J: TRBJ2-3; DNA: TGTGCCAGCAGTTGGGGAGCGGGGAGCACAGATACGCAGTATTTT; CDR3: CASSWGAGSTDTQYF
size: .; V: TRBV19; D: .; J: TRBJ1-3; DNA: TGTGCCAGTACCCCCCGGCCGGGTGGAAACACCATATATTTT; CDR3: CASTPRPGGNTIYF
size: .; V: TRBV7-9; D: .; J: TRBJ2-7; DNA: TGTGCCAGCAGCTTAGCCCCCGGTCGGTACGAGCAGTACTTC; CDR3: CASSLAPGRYEQYF
size: .; V: TRBV10-2; D: TRBD1; J: TRBJ1-1; DNA: TGCGCCAGCAGTTGGACAGGGGGAGAAGCTTTCTTT; CDR3: CASSWTGGEAFF
size: .; V: TRBV5-1; D: .; J: TRBJ2-7; DNA: TGCGCCAGTCGCGGGCGGGTCGGGACGGGAACCTACGAGCAGTACTTC; CDR3: CASRGRVGTGTYEQYF
size: .; V: TRBV5-1; D: .; J: TRBJ2-7; DNA: TGCGCCAGTAACCCCCGGGGCAGCTCCTACGAGCAGTACTTC; CDR3: CASNPRGSSYEQYF
size: .; V: TRBV7-9; D: TRBD1; J: TRBJ2-7; DNA: TGTGCCAGCAGCGCCACCCGACAGGGGCTAAGCTCCTACGAGCAGTACTTC; CDR3: CASSATRQGLSSYEQYF
size: .; V: TRBV27; D: .; J: TRBJ1-2; DNA: TGTGCCAGCAGTTCCAGGGCCGGGGCAGGGTTGTGGAGCTACACCTTC; CDR3: CASSSRAGAGLWSYTF
size: .; V: TRBV7-8; D: .; J: TRBJ2-1; DNA: TGTGCCAGCAGCTACGGGGCCTACAATGAGCAGTTCTTC; CDR3: CASSYGAYNEQFF
size: .; V: TRBV6-5; D: .; J: TRBJ1-2; DNA: TGTGCCAGCAGTTACTCGGAGGGGATTGGCTACACCTTC; CDR3: CASSYSEGIGYTF
size: .; V: TRBV4-1; D: .; J: TRBJ2-7; DNA: TGCGCCAGCAGCACCGGACAGTCCCGCTACGAGCAGTACTTC; CDR3: CASSTGQSRYEQYF
size: .; V: TRBV5-5; D: TRBD1; J: TRBJ1-1; DNA: TGTGCCAGCAGCTCGACAGGGGGCTTAGGCACTGAAGCTTTCTTT; CDR3: CASSSTGGLGTEAFF
size: .; V: TRBV6-5; D: .; J: TRBJ2-5; DNA: TGTGCCAGCAGCTTATGGGGGCGCGGTGAGACCCAGTACTTC; CDR3: CASSLWGRGETQYF
size: .; V: TRBV27; D: .; J: TRBJ2-1; DNA: TGTGCCAGCAGTTTATCGACCTCGGCGGGGGAGCAGTTCTTC; CDR3: CASSLSTSAGEQFF
size: .; V: TRBV4-1; D: TRBD1; J: TRBJ2-4; DNA: TGCGCCAGCAGCCCAAACTCCGGGACAGTTAAAAACATTCAGTACTTC; CDR3: CASSPNSGTVKNIQYF
size: .; V: TRBV6-1; D: TRBD1; J: TRBJ1-4; DNA: TGTGCCAGCAGTGAAGCGTGGGACAGTTTTGCAACTAATGAAAAACTGTTTTTT; CDR3: CASSEAWDSFATNEKLFF
size: .; V: TRBV15; D: .; J: TRBJ2-1; DNA: TGTGCCACCAGCCCTCATCGGCAGCAACCCTACAATGAGCAGTTCTTC; CDR3: CATSPHRQQPYNEQFF
size: .; V: TRBV27; D: .; J: TRBJ1-3; DNA: TGTGCCAGCAGTGTACTGGGAGGAAACACCATATATTTT; CDR3: CASSVLGGNTIYF
size: .; V: TRBV7-8; D: TRBD2; J: TRBJ2-5; DNA: TGTGCCAGCAGCTTCGTCCTAGCCCCCTGGCTAGCGGGAGTCGGCAAAGAGACCCAGTACTTC; CDR3: CASSFVLAPWLAGVGKETQYF
size: .; V: TRBV6-6; D: .; J: TRBJ1-5; DNA: TGTGCCAGCAGCTGGGCTGGCAACAAGAATCAGCCCCAGCATTTT; CDR3: CASSWAGNKNQPQHF
size: .; V: TRBV28; D: TRBD1; J: TRBJ1-5; DNA: TGTGCCAGCAGTTTATGGGAGGGGGCAAGCAATCAGCCCCAGCATTTT; CDR3: CASSLWEGASNQPQHF
size: .; V: TRBV4-1; D: TRBD2; J: TRBJ2-5; DNA: TGCGCCAGCAGCTTGGGGCTAGCGGCGTACCAAGAGACCCAGTACTTC; CDR3: CASSLGLAAYQETQYF
size: .; V: TRBV18; D: .; J: TRBJ2-2; DNA: TGTGCCAGCTCACCCAGTACAAAGGTTGTCGCCGGGGAGCTGTTTTTT; CDR3: CASSPSTKVVAGELFF
size: .; V: TRBV19; D: .; J: TRBJ1-3; DNA: TGTGCCAGTAGCGACGGGCAGTCTTACTCTGGAAACACCATATATTTT; CDR3: CASSDGQSYSGNTIYF
size: .; V: TRBV4-3; D: TRBD2; J: TRBJ2-7; DNA: TGCGCCAGCAGCCAAGACTCAAGCGGGATTGGGACCTACGAGCAGTACTTC; CDR3: CASSQDSSGIGTYEQYF
size: .; V: TRBV6-1; D: .; J: TRBJ2-3; DNA: TGTGCCAGCAGTGAGCCTTTGGGCGGGATGTTACTTGGGGATACGCAGTATTTT; CDR3: CASSEPLGGMLLGDTQYF
size: few; V: TRBV7-6; D: .; J: TRBJ1-1; DNA: TGTGCCAGCAGCCCAGAGTTGTCGGGCACTGAAGCTTTCTTT; CDR3: CASSPELSGTEAFF
size: .; V: TRBV5-1; D: TRBD2; J: TRBJ2-7; DNA: TGCGCCAGCAGGTTAGCGGGAGGGCCCAACGAGCAGTACTTC; CDR3: CASRLAGGPNEQYF
size: .; V: TRBV5-8; D: .; J: TRBJ1-1; DNA: TGTGCCAGCAGCCCGTTCTTGAACACTGAAGCTTTCTTT; CDR3: CASSPFLNTEAFF